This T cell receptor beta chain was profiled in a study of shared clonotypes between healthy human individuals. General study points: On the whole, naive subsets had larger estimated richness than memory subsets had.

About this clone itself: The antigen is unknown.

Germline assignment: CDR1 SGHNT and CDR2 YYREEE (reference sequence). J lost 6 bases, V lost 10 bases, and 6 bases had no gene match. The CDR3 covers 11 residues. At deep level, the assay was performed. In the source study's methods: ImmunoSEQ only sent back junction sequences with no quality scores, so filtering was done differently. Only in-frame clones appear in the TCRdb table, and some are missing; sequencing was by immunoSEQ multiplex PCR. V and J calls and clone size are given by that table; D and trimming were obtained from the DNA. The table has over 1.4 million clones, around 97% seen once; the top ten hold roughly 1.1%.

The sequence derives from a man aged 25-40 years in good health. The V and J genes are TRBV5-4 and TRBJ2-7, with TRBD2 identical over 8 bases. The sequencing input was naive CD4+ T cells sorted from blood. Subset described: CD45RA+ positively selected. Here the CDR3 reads CAVGLAGEQYF. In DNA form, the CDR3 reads TGTGCCGTAGGGCTAGCGGGCGAGCAGTACTTC. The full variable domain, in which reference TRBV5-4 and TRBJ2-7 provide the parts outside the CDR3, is ETGVTQSPTHLIKTRGQQVTLRCSSQSGHNTVSWYQQALGQGPQFIFQYYREEENGRGNFPPRFSGLQFPNYSSELNVNALELDDSALYLCAVGLAGEQYFGPGTRLTVT.